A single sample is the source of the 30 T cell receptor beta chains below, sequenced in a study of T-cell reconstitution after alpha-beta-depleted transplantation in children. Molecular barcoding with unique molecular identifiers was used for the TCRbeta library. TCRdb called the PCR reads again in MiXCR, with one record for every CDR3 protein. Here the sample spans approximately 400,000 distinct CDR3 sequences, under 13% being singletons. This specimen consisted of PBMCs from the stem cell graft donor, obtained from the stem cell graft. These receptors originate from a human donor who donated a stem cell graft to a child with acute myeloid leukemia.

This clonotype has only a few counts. Here the CDR3 DNA reads TGCGCCAGCAGCCAAGGTTGGGGTACCACTGAAGCTTTCTTT. This sequence encodes CASSQGWGTTEAFF. The chain uses TRBV4-1 and TRBJ1-1; D not certain. Trimming cost V 1 base and J 4 bases, with 10 bases left between them. Per germline, CDR1 MGHRA and CDR2 YSYEKL. CDR3 length equals 14 residues.

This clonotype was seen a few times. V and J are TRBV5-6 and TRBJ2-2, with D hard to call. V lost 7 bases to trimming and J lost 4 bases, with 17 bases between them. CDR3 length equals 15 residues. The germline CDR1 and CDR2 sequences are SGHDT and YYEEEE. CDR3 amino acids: CASGWRTSFTGELFF. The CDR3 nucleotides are TGTGCCAGCGGCTGGCGGACCAGCTTCACCGGGGAGCTGTTTTTT. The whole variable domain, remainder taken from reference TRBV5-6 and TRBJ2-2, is DAGVTQSPTHLIKTRGQQVTLRCSPKSGHDTVSWYQQALGQGPQFIFQYYEEEERQRGNFPDRFSGHQFPNYSSELNVNALLLGDSALYLCASGWRTSFTGELFFGEGSRLTVL.

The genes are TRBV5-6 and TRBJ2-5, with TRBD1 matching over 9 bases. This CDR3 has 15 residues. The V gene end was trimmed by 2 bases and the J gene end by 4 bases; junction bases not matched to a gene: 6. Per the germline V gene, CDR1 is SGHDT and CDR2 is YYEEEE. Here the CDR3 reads CASSFTGGVVETQYF. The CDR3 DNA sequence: TGTGCCAGCAGCTTCACAGGGGGCGTTGTAGAGACCCAGTACTTC. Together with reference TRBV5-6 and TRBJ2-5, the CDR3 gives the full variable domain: DAGVTQSPTHLIKTRGQQVTLRCSPKSGHDTVSWYQQALGQGPQFIFQYYEEEERQRGNFPDRFSGHQFPNYSSELNVNALLLGDSALYLCASSFTGGVVETQYFGPGTRLLVL.

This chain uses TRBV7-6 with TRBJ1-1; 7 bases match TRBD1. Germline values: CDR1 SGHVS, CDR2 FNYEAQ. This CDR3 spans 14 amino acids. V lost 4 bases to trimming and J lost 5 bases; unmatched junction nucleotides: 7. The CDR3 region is CASSSQGGLTEAFF. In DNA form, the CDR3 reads TGTGCCAGCAGCTCCCAAGGGGGCTTGACTGAAGCTTTCTTT.

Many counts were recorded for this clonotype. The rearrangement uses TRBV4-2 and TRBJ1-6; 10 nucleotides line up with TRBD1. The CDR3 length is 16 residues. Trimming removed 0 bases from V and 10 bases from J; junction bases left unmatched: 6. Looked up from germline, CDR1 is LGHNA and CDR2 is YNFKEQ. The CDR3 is CASSQDGGQGSSPLHF. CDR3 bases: TGTGCCAGCAGCCAAGACGGGGGACAGGGGTCGTCACCCCTCCACTTT.

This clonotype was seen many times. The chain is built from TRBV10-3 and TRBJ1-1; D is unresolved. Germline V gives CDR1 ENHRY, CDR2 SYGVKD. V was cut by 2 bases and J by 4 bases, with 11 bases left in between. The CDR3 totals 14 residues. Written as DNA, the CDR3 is TGTGCCATCAGTGAGCTCCGGGGAGGCACTGAAGCTTTCTTT. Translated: CAISELRGGTEAFF.

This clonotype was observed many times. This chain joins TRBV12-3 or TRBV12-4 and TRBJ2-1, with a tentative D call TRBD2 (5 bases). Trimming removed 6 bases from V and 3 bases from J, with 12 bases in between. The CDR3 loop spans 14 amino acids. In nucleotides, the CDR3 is TGTGCCAGCAGCCCTAACGGGAACTACAATGAGCAGTTCTTC. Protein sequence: CASSPNGNYNEQFF.

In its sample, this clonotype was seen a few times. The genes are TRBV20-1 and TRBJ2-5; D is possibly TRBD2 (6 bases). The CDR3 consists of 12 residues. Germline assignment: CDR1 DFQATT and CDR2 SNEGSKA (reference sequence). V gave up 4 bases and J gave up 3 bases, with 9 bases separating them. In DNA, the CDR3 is TGCAGTGCTACGGGGGTGAAAGAGACCCAGTACTTC. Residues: CSATGVKETQYF.

The CDR3 region is CASSSSQGIGNEQFF. The DNA for the CDR3 is TGTGCCAGCAGTAGTAGTCAGGGTATAGGCAATGAGCAGTTCTTC. The V call is TRBV6-1, the J call TRBJ2-1, with D possibly being TRBD1 (5 bases). V gave up 5 bases and J gave up 6 bases, with 17 bases separating them. Germline V lookup: CDR1 MNHNS, CDR2 SASEGT. The CDR3 contains 15 residues.

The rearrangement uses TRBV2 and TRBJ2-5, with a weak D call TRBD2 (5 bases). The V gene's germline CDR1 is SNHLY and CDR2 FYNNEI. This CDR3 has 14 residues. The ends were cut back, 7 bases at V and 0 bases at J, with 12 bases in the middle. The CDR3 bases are TGTGCCAGCACGGGCGGGCTATACCAAGAGACCCAGTACTTC. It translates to CASTGGLYQETQYF.

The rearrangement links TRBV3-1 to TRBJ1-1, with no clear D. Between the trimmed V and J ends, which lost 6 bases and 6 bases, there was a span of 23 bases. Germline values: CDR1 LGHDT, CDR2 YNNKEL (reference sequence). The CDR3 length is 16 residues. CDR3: CASSSLGDGQRAEAFF. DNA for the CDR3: TGTGCCAGCAGTTCTTTAGGAGACGGCCAACGGGCTGAAGCTTTCTTT.

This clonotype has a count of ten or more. In DNA form, the CDR3 reads TGTGCCAGCAGCTTAGGTCTAGCGGTGCAGTACTTC. Its translation is CASSLGLAVQYF. The V gene is TRBV7-2, the J gene TRBJ2-5, with 7 bases that match TRBD2. CDR1 is SGHTA, CDR2 FQGNSA, per germline. The junction had 4 bases not matched to a gene; V was cut back by 1 base and J by 11 bases. CDR3 length: 12 residues.

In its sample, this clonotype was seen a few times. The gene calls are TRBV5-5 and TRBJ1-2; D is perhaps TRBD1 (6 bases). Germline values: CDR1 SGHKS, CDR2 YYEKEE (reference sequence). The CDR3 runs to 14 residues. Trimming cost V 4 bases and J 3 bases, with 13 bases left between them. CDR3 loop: CASSLGYRDYGYTF. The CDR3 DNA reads TGTGCCAGCAGCCTGGGTTACAGGGACTATGGCTACACCTTC.

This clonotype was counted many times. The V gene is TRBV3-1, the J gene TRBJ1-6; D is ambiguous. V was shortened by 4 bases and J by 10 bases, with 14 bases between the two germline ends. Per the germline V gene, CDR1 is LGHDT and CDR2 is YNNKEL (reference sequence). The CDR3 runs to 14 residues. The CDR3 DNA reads TGTGCCAGCAGCCCCCTCGTGTTCGGCTCACCCCTCCACTTT. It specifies CASSPLVFGSPLHF.

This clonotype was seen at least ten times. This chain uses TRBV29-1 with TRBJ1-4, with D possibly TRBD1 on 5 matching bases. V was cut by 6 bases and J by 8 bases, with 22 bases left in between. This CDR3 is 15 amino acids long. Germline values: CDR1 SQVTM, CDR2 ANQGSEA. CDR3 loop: CSVTSDNPSGEKLFF. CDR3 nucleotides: TGCAGCGTGACGTCGGACAACCCCTCGGGGGAAAAACTGTTTTTT.

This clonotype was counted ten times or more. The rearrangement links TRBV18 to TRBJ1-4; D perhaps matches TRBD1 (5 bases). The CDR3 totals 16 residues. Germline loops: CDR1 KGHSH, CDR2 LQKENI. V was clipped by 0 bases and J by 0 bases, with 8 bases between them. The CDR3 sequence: CASSPPYRTTNEKLFF. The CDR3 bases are TGTGCCAGCTCACCACCGTACAGGACAACTAATGAAAAACTGTTTTTT.

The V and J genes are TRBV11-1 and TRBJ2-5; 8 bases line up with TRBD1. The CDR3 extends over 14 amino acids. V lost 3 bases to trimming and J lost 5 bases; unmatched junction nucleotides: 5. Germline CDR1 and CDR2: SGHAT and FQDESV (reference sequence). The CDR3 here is CASSFPTGVETQYF. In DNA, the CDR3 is TGTGCCAGCAGCTTTCCGACAGGGGTGGAGACCCAGTACTTC.

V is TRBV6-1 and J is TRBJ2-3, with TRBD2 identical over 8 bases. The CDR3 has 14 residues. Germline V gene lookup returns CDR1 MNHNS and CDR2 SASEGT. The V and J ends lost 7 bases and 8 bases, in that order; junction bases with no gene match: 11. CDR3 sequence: CASKAGLDVVTQYF. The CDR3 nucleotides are TGTGCCAGCAAGGCGGGACTAGATGTGGTTACGCAGTATTTT.

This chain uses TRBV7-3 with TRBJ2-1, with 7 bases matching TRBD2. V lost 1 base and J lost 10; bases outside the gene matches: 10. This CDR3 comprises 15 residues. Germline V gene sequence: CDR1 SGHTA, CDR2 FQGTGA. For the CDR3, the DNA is TGTGCCAGCAGCTTAATGGCTAGCGGAGGAGAGGAGCAGTTCTTC. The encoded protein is CASSLMASGGEEQFF.

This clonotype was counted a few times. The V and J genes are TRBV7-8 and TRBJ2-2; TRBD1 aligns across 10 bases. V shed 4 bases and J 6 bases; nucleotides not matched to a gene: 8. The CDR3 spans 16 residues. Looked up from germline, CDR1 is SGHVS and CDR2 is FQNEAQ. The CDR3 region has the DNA TGTGCCAGCAGCTCCCGGGACAGGGGTGTCGCCGGGGAGCTGTTTTTT. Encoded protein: CASSSRDRGVAGELFF.

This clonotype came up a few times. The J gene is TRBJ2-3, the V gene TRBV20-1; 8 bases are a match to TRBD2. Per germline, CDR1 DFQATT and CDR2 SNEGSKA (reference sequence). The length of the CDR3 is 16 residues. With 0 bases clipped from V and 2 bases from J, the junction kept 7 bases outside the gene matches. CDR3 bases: TGCAGTGCTAGAGATCGAAGCGGGGGTCCCACAGATACGCAGTATTTT. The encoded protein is CSARDRSGGPTDTQYF.

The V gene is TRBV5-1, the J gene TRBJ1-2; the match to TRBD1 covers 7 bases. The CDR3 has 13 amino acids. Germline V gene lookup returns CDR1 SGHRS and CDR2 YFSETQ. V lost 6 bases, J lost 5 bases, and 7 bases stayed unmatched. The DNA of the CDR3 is TGCGCCAGCAAGTGGCAGGGGGATTATGGCTACACCTTC. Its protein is CASKWQGDYGYTF.

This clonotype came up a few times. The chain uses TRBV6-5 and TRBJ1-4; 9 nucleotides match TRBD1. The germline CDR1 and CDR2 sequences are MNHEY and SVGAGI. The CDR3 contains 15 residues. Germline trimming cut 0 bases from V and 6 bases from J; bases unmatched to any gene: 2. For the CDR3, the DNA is TGTGCCAGCAGTTACTCCGGGACAGGGTATGAAAAACTGTTTTTT. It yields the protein CASSYSGTGYEKLFF.

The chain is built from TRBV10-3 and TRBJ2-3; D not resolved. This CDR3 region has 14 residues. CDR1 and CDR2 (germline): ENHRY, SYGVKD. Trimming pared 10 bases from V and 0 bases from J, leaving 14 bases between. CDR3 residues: CATTLDPSTDTQYF. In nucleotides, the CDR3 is TGTGCCACAACCCTCGACCCCAGCACAGATACGCAGTATTTT.

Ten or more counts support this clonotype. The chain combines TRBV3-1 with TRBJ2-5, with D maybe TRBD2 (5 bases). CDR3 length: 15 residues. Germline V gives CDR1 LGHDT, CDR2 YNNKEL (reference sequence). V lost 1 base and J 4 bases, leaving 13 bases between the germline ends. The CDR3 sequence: CASSQARRAGETQYF. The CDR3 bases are TGTGCCAGCAGCCAAGCCAGACGGGCGGGAGAGACCCAGTACTTC.

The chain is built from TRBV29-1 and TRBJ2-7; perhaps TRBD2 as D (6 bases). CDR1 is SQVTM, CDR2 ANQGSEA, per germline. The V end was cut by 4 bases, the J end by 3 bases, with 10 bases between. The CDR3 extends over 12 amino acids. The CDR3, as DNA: TGCAGCGTTGGGACTACCTACTACGAGCAGTACTTC. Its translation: CSVGTTYYEQYF.

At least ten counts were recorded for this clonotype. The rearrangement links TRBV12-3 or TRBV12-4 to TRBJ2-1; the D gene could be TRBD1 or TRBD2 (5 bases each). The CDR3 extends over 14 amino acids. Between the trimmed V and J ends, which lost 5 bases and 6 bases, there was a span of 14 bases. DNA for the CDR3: TGTGCCAGCAGTGTGGGGACCAATAGCAATGAGCAGTTCTTC. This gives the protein CASSVGTNSNEQFF.

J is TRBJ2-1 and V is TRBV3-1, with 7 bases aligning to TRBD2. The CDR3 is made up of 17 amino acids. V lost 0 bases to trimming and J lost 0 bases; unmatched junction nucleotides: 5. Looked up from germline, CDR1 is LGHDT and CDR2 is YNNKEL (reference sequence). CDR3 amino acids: CASSQDGAGSSYNEQFF. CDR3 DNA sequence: TGTGCCAGCAGCCAAGATGGAGCGGGGAGCTCCTACAATGAGCAGTTCTTC.

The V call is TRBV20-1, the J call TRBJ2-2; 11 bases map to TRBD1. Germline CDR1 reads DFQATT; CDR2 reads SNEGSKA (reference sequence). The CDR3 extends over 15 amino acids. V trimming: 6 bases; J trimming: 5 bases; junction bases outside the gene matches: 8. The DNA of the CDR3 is TGCAGTGCCCCGCGGACAGGGGGCGGTACCGGGGAGCTGTTTTTT. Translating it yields CSAPRTGGGTGELFF.

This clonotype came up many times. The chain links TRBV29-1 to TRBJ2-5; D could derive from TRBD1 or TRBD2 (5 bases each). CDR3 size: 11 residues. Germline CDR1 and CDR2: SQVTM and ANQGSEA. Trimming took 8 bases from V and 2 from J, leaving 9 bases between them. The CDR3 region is CSSWGQETQYF. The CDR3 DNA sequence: TGCAGCTCCTGGGGGCAAGAGACCCAGTACTTC.